This T cell receptor beta chain was retrieved from a study of cytomegalovirus exposure and HLA in healthy donors. For the study at large: Clustering assigned 70% to 90% of the approximately 370 genotyped donors to the Caucasian-associated ancestry cluster. Study-level results: Trimming of TCR beta V- and J-genes showed a link, identified in a later analysis, to a missense DCLRE1C variant. In a later analysis, compared with equally common non-associated chains, HLA-associated beta chains were more expanded.

In this sample, this clone turned up a few times. The target antigen is unknown. Trimming removed 0 bases from V and 3 bases from J, with 8 bases in between. Germline values: CDR1 SEHNR, CDR2 FQNEAQ (reference sequence). The CDR3 length is 14 residues. The PCR used 60 Vbeta and 13 Jbeta primers. The table came from immunoSEQ multiplex PCR; TCRdb's copy has only in-frame clones and leaves some out. Of about 120,000 clones in the sample, about 79% were seen once. The chain carries TRBV7-9 and TRBJ1-1; D possibly corresponds to TRBD1 (5 bases). The receptor was isolated from a woman aged 18-29 years in good health and CMV-seronegative. The sequenced sample was PBMCs. The CDR3 protein is CASSLAGRDTEAFF. The CDR3 DNA reads TGTGCCAGCAGCTTAGCGGGCAGGGACACTGAAGCTTTCTTT.